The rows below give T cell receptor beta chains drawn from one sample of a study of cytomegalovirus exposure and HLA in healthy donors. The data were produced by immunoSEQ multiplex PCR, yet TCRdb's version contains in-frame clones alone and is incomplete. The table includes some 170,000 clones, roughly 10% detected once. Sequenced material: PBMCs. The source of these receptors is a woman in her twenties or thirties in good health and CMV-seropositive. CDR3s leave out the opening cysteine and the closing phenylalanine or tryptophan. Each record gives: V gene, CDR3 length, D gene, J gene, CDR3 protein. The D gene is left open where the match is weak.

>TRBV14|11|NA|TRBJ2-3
ASSLSGTDTQY
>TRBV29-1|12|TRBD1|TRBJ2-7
SFLGQASSYEQY
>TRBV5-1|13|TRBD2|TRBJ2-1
ASSLEGTRFDEQF
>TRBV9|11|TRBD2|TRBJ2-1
ASSRTSGHEQF
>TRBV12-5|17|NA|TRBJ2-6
ASGLAPYRVLSGANVLT
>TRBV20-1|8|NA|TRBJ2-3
SAEGDTQY
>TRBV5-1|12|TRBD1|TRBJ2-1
ASTRDRGPNEQF
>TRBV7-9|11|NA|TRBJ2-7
ASSLTQGYEQY
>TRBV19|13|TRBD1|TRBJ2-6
ASTRTGEGANVLT
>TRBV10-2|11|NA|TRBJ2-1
ASRDSSYNEQF
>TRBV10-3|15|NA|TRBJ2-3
AISESGRQVEADTQY
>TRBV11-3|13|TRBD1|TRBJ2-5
ASSLVAGGSETQY
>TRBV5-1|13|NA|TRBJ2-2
ASSLRDTRTGELF
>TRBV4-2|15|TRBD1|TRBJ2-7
ASSQGTPDRGYYEQY